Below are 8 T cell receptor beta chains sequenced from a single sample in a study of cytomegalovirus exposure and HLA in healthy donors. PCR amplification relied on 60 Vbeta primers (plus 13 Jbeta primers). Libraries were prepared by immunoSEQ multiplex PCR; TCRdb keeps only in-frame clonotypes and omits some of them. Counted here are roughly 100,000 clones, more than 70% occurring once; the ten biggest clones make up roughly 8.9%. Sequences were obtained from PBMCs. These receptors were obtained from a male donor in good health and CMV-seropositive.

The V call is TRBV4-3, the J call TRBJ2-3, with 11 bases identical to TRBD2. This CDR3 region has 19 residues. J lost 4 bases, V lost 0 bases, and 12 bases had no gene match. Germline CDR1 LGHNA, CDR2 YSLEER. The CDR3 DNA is TGCGCCAGCAGCCAAGATAATGTATTAGCGGGAGGGCCCTCAGATACGCAGTATTTT. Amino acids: CASSQDNVLAGGPSDTQYF.

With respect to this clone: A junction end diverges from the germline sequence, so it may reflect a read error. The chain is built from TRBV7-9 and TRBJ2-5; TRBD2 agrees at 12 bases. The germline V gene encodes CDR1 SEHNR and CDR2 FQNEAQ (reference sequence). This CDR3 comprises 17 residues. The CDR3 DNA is TGTTCCAGCAGCCCTAGACTAGCGGGAGCCATCGGGGAGACCCAGTACTTC. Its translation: CSSSPRLAGAIGETQYF. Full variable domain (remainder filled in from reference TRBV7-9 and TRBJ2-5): DTGVSQNPRHKITKRGQNVTFRCDPISEHNRLYWYRQTLGQGPEFLTYFQNEAQLEKSRLLSDRFSAERPKGSFSTLEIQRTEQGDSAMYLCSSSPRLAGAIGETQYFGPGTRLLVL.

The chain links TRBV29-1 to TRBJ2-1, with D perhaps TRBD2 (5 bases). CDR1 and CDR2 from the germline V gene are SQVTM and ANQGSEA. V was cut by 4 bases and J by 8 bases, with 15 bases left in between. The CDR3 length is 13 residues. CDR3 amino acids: CSVVTPNGDEQFF. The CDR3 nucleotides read TGCAGCGTTGTAACTCCAAACGGGGATGAGCAGTTCTTC.

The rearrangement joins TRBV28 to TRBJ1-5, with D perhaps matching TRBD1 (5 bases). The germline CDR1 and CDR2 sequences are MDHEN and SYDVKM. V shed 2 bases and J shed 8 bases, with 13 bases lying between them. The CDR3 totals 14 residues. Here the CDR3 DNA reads TGTGCCAGCAGTTTACGCAGGGCAAAGGAGCCCCAGCATTTT. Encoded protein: CASSLRRAKEPQHF.

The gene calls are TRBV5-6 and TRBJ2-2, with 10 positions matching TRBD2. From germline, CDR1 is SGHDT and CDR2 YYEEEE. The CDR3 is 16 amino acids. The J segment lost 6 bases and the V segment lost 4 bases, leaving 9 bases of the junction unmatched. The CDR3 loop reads CASSVSAGGPAGELFF. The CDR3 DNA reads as TGTGCCAGCAGCGTGTCAGCGGGAGGGCCGGCCGGGGAGCTGTTTTTT.

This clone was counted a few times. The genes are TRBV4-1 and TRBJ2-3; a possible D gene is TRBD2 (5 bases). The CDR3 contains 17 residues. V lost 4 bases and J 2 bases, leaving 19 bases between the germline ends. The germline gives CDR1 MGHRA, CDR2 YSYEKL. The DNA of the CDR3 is TGCGCCAGCAGCCGCCCAGAGCGGAGAGAGAACACAGATACGCAGTATTTT. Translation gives CASSRPERRENTDTQYF.

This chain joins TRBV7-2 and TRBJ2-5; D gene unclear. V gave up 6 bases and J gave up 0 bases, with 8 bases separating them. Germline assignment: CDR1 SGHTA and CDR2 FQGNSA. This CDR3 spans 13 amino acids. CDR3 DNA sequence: TGTGCCAGCAGTTCTGAGTACCAAGAGACCCAGTACTTC. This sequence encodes CASSSEYQETQYF.

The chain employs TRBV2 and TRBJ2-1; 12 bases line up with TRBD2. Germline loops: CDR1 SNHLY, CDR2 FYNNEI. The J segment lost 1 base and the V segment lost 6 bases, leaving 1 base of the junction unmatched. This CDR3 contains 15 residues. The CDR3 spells CASRGLAGSYNEQFF. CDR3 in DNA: TGTGCCAGCAGAGGACTAGCGGGGTCCTACAATGAGCAGTTCTTC.